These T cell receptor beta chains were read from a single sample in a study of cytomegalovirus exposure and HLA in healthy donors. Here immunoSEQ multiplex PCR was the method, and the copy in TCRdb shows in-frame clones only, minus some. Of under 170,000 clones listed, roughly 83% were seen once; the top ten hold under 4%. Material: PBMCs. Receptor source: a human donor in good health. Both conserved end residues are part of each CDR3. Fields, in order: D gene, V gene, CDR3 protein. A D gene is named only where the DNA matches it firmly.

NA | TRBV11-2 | CASSLEVGALTDTQYF
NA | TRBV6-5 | CATMPRRGNTGELFF
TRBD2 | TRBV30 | CAWSVREGADTQYF
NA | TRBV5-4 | CASSRDGGHQPQHF
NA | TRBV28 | CASSPLQVWADQPQHF
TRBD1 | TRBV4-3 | CASSQGQGAYEQYF
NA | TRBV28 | CASSISGAYNEQFF
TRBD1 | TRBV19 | CASSIDRGLWETQYF
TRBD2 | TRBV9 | CASSDKTAGGAGTQYF
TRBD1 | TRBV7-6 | CASSLDLGRGRGEQYF
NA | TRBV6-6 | CASRAQGYEQYF
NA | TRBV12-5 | CASGLYNQETQYF
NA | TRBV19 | CASSIDRGSYEQYF
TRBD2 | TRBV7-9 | CASSPRLAGVSTDTQYF
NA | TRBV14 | CASSQGAGVFREQYF
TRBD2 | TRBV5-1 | CASSFVSGGYNEQFF
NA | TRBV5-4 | CASSEDSRRPPGNTIYF
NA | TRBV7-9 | CASSLGSLGTLNTEAFF
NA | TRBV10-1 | CASTEYRMATQYF
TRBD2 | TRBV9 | CASSVGLADYNEQFF
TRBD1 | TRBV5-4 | CASSWGQGYSGNTIYF
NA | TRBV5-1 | CASSLGFRYQETQYF
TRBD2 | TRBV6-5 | CASSYSKSGGRVF
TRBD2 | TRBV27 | CASSLLLASSGDQDTQYF
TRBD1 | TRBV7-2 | CASSLAQGAQPQHF
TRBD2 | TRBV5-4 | CASSSYSGGTDTQYF
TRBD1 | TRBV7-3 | CASSFTGGADTEAFF
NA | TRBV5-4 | CASSFYAGMGTGELFF
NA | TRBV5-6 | CASSLAGIAGSSYEQYF
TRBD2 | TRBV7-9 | CASSYVIAGEETQYF
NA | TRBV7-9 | CASSPAAQGNEQYF
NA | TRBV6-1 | CASSATWGVEAFF
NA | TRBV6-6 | CASSYDRNYGYTF
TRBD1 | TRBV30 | CAWSGGTSRDRGRVTEAFF
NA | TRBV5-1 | CASSSRGGTYEQYF
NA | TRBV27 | CASSYRHRGSGELFF